The 32 T cell receptor beta chains in this list originate from one sample, sequenced in a study of control samples from healthy donors and cancer patients. Generated by immunoSEQ multiplex PCR, the TCRdb table keeps only in-frame clones and is missing some. The table has about 180,000 clones, approximately 94% seen once. The specimen sequenced was blood. These TCRs come from a man younger than 45 in good health.

The gene calls are TRBV30 and TRBJ1-4, with a tentative D call TRBD1 (5 bases). The germline V gene encodes CDR1 GTSNPN and CDR2 SVGIG (reference sequence). V was pared by 3 bases and J by 5 bases, with 13 bases between. The CDR3 covers 14 residues. CDR3 sequence: CAWSRQQLNEKLFF. The CDR3 DNA sequence: TGTGCCTGGAGCAGACAGCAATTAAATGAAAAACTGTTTTTT.

This sequence joins TRBV19 and TRBJ1-1; D is unclear. The V gene's germline CDR1 is LNHDA and CDR2 SQIVND (reference sequence). CDR3 length: 14 amino acids. The V and J ends lost 0 bases and 5 bases respectively, with 10 bases between them. CDR3 sequence (DNA): TGTGCCAGTAGTATAGAGGGGTCTCGGACTGAAGCTTTCTTT. This translates into CASSIEGSRTEAFF.

The rearrangement links TRBV5-1 to TRBJ2-7, with 10 bases aligning to TRBD1. V gave up 5 bases and J gave up 1 base; unmatched junction bases: 6. This CDR3 spans 15 amino acids. Germline V CDR1 and CDR2: SGHRS, YFSETQ. The CDR3 loop reads CASRGGQGVSYEQYF. As DNA, the CDR3 is TGCGCCAGCAGGGGTGGACAGGGGGTATCCTACGAGCAGTACTTC. The full variable domain, with the rest looked up from reference TRBV5-1 and TRBJ2-7, is KAGVTQTPRYLIKTRGQQVTLSCSPISGHRSVSWYQQTPGQGLQFLFEYFSETQRNKGNFPGRFSGRQFSNSRSEMNVSTLELGDSALYLCASRGGQGVSYEQYFGPGTRLTVT.

The CDR3 loop reads CASSYSVFIGYGYTF. The CDR3 nucleotides read TGTGCCAGCAGTTACAGCGTCTTCATAGGATATGGCTACACCTTC. The chain recombines TRBV6-2 or TRBV6-3 with TRBJ1-2; D is undetermined. The CDR3 is made up of 15 amino acids. Between the trimmed V and J ends, which lost 2 bases and 5 bases, there was a span of 15 bases. The germline gives CDR1 MNHEY, CDR2 SVGEGT.

This clone was counted a few times. The V and J genes are TRBV2 and TRBJ1-1; possible D gene TRBD1, 5 bases. CDR1 is SNHLY, CDR2 FYNNEI, per germline. The V end was cut by 3 bases, the J end by 5 bases, with 10 bases between. The CDR3 sequence is 13 residues long. For the CDR3, the DNA is TGTGCCAGCAGTGACAGGAGGGGTACTGAAGCTTTCTTT. Translation: CASSDRRGTEAFF. The variable domain in full, with the rest retrieved from reference TRBV2 and TRBJ1-1, is EPEVTQTPSHQVTQMGQEVILRCVPISNHLYFYWYRQILGQKVEFLVSFYNNEISEKSEIFDDQFSVERPDGSNFTLKIRSTKLEDSAMYFCASSDRRGTEAFFGQGTRLTVV.

The genes are TRBV28 and TRBJ2-1, with 8 nucleotides matching TRBD2. The CDR3 length is 14 residues. The junction had 3 bases not matched to a gene; V was cut back by 4 bases and J by 4 bases. CDR1 is MDHEN and CDR2 is SYDVKM in the germline V gene. CDR3 sequence reads: CASSSSGWYNEQFF. The CDR3 DNA follows: TGTGCCAGCAGTTCTAGCGGGTGGTACAATGAGCAGTTCTTC.

This rearrangement joins TRBV10-3 to TRBJ1-2; D may be TRBD1 (5 bases). Per the germline V gene, CDR1 is ENHRY and CDR2 is SYGVKD. With 2 bases removed from V and 5 bases from J, the gap between germline ends came to 15 bases. The length of the CDR3 is 15 residues. CDR3 in amino acids: CAISETPGSAYGYTF. CDR3 DNA sequence: TGTGCCATCAGTGAGACCCCAGGGAGCGCGTATGGCTACACCTTC.

The chain combines TRBV11-2 with TRBJ2-5; tentative D call: TRBD2 (6 bases). CDR1 and CDR2 from the germline V gene are SGHAT and FQNNGV. This CDR3 has 15 amino acids. With 5 bases removed from V and 2 bases from J, the gap between germline ends came to 15 bases. The CDR3 sequence is CASSIRIAVQETQYF. The CDR3 nucleotides are TGTGCCAGCAGCATACGGATAGCGGTACAAGAGACCCAGTACTTC.

The rearrangement uses TRBV4-2 and TRBJ2-2; TRBD2 matches 8 bases. The CDR3 length is 15 residues. CDR1 and CDR2 from the germline V gene are LGHNA and YNFKEQ. V dropped 6 bases and J dropped 3; count of bases not matched to a gene: 6. The CDR3 DNA follows: TGTGCCAGCAGACGCCCCGGGGGGGACACCGGGGAGCTGTTTTTT. It encodes CASRRPGGDTGELFF.

V gene TRBV11-2 combines with J gene TRBJ1-2, with D perhaps matching TRBD1 (5 bases). The V end was cut by 3 bases, the J end by 4 bases, with 18 bases between. Germline V gives CDR1 SGHAT, CDR2 FQNNGV. The CDR3 covers 16 residues. CDR3 DNA sequence: TGTGCCAGCAGCTTGGGTAGGGGAAAAGGCCTCTATGGCTACACCTTC. It encodes CASSLGRGKGLYGYTF.

The chain couples TRBV27 to TRBJ1-5; maybe TRBD1 (5 bases). CDR1 and CDR2 (germline): MNHEY, SMNVEV (reference sequence). V was shortened by 2 bases and J by 10 bases, with 12 bases between the two germline ends. The CDR3 has 13 amino acids. The CDR3 DNA is TGTGCCAGCAGTTTAGGGGCCACGCTACCCCAGCATTTT. Its translation: CASSLGATLPQHF.

This sequence joins TRBV19 and TRBJ2-7; TRBD1 aligns across 11 bases. J was trimmed by 4 bases and V by 5 bases; bases with no gene match: 4. Germline CDR1 reads LNHDA; CDR2 reads SQIVND (reference sequence). This CDR3 spans 14 amino acids. In nucleotides, the CDR3 is TGTGCCAGTAGTCCAGGACAGGGGGCGTACGAGCAGTACTTC. This encodes CASSPGQGAYEQYF.

The J gene is TRBJ2-2, the V gene TRBV6-2 or TRBV6-3; D might be TRBD1 or TRBD2, each matching 5 bases. Trimming stripped 2 bases from V and 4 bases from J, with 11 bases between. The germline V gene has CDR1 MNHEY and CDR2 SVGEGT. The CDR3 spans 15 residues. The CDR3, as DNA: TGTGCCAGCAGTTACGGGGGATTGGGCACCGGGGAGCTGTTTTTT. This codes for CASSYGGLGTGELFF.

The chain links TRBV28 to TRBJ1-2, with TRBD1 as a possible D gene (5 bases). The length of the CDR3 is 13 residues. Germline CDR1 and CDR2: MDHEN and SYDVKM. With 4 bases removed from V and 2 bases from J, the gap between germline ends came to 8 bases. The CDR3: CASSSGRNYGYTF. As DNA, the CDR3 is TGTGCCAGCAGTTCGGGACGGAACTATGGCTACACCTTC.

V is TRBV19 and J is TRBJ1-1; unclear D gene. Germline V gives CDR1 LNHDA, CDR2 SQIVND (reference sequence). V dropped 9 bases and J dropped 8 bases, with 13 bases sitting between them. This CDR3 is 11 amino acids long. The CDR3 loop is CASARVPEAFF. Written as DNA, the CDR3 is TGTGCCAGCGCCCGAGTACCCGAAGCTTTCTTT.

The chain joins TRBV7-2 to TRBJ2-2; 8 nucleotides line up with TRBD2. J gave up 7 bases and V 6 bases, and 7 bases lay outside the gene matches. CDR1 is SGHTA and CDR2 is FQGNSA in the germline V gene. The CDR3 runs 14 residues. CDR3 sequence: CASRLGRDRGELFF. DNA for the CDR3: TGTGCCAGCAGACTCGGGAGGGATCGCGGGGAGCTGTTTTTT.

The rearrangement links TRBV7-2 to TRBJ2-5; D not resolved. The CDR3 runs 16 residues. Germline V gene data show CDR1 as SGHTA and CDR2 as FQGNSA. The V and J ends lost 6 bases and 5 bases respectively, with 22 bases between them. This chain's CDR3 is CASSTNGRTSQETQYF. CDR3 bases: TGTGCCAGCAGTACCAATGGACGGACCTCGCAGGAGACCCAGTACTTC.

The gene calls are TRBV18 and TRBJ1-1; 7 bases map to TRBD1. Trimming removed 2 bases from V and 1 base from J; junction bases left unmatched: 10. Germline CDR1 KGHSH, CDR2 LQKENI. The CDR3 is 17 residues long. CDR3 nucleotide sequence: TGTGCCAGCTCACCAGACGGACAGGCTTATGGGAACACTGAAGCTTTCTTT. Residues: CASSPDGQAYGNTEAFF.

The rearrangement uses TRBV6-5 and TRBJ2-1; D assignment may be TRBD1 or TRBD2 (5 bases each). The CDR3 runs to 15 residues. The V end was cut by 6 bases, the J end by 5 bases, with 17 bases between. Germline CDR1 is MNHEY and CDR2 is SVGAGI. As DNA, the CDR3 is TGTGCCAGCAGAAGGACACCTAGCCCCAACAATGAGCAGTTCTTC. It yields the protein CASRRTPSPNNEQFF.

This clone is a singleton in its sample. The V call is TRBV30, the J call TRBJ2-3, with 7 bases identical to TRBD1. Per the germline V gene, CDR1 is GTSNPN and CDR2 is SVGIG (reference sequence). CDR3 size: 15 residues. J gave up 6 bases and V 4 bases, and 13 bases lay outside the gene matches. The DNA for the CDR3 is TGTGCCTGGACCCAGGGGACAGTTACTTCGGATACGCAGTATTTT. It codes for CAWTQGTVTSDTQYF.

The genes are TRBV6-5 and TRBJ1-6; D might be TRBD1 (6 bases). The CDR3 covers 15 residues. The germline V gene encodes CDR1 MNHEY and CDR2 SVGAGI. Trimming removed 6 bases at V and 5 bases at J, with 14 bases between. The CDR3 bases are TGTGCCAGCAGGGGGGGCAGGACCGATAATTCACCCCTCCACTTT. Translated, it gives CASRGGRTDNSPLHF.

The chain joins TRBV10-3 to TRBJ1-5; D not certain. Between the trimmed V and J ends, which lost 7 bases and 6 bases, there was a span of 13 bases. This CDR3 has 13 amino acids. Looked up from germline, CDR1 is ENHRY and CDR2 is SYGVKD. In nucleotides, the CDR3 is TGTGCCATCAATGGGGAATCATCTCAGCCCCAGCATTTT. As protein: CAINGESSQPQHF.

CDR3 coding DNA: TGTGCCAGCAGAGAAGTTCCCAGGCCGACACCCCTCCACTTT. Residues: CASREVPRPTPLHF. The chain links TRBV28 to TRBJ1-6, with D unresolved. CDR1 is MDHEN, CDR2 SYDVKM, per germline. Between the trimmed V and J ends, which lost 6 bases and 11 bases, there was a span of 17 bases. The CDR3 loop spans 14 amino acids.

The rearrangement uses TRBV20-1 and TRBJ1-6; D is uncertain. The V gene's germline CDR1 is DFQATT and CDR2 SNEGSKA (reference sequence). CDR3 length equals 14 residues. Deletions cut 3 bases from V and 6 bases from J, with 12 bases between. CDR3 nucleotides: TGCAGTGCTAGTCATGAGGCACGTAATTCACCCCTCCACTTT. Protein sequence: CSASHEARNSPLHF.

The rearrangement uses TRBV19 and TRBJ2-5; D might be TRBD1 (6 bases). Germline values: CDR1 LNHDA, CDR2 SQIVND (reference sequence). Trimming took off 6 bases at V and 5 bases at J, with 16 bases between the two ends. This CDR3 has 14 amino acids. The CDR3 region is CASRQTGGRETQYF. Here the CDR3 DNA reads TGTGCCAGTAGGCAGACAGGCGGAAGGGAGACCCAGTACTTC.

This clone was counted only a few times. This chain links TRBV10-3 with TRBJ1-1; D is unclear. V lost 2 bases and J 1 base, leaving 5 bases between the germline ends. Germline V gene data show CDR1 as ENHRY and CDR2 as SYGVKD. The CDR3 contains 13 residues. The CDR3 here is CAISERQNTEAFF. DNA of the CDR3: TGTGCCATCAGTGAGAGGCAGAACACTGAAGCTTTCTTT.

This chain joins TRBV30 and TRBJ2-3; D unresolved. V dropped 3 bases and J dropped 3 bases, with 7 bases sitting between them. This CDR3 spans 12 amino acids. The germline V gene has CDR1 GTSNPN and CDR2 SVGIG (reference sequence). In DNA, the CDR3 is TGTGCCTGGAGCGGAGCAACAGATACGCAGTATTTT. Its translation: CAWSGATDTQYF.

The gene calls are TRBV5-1 and TRBJ2-1; maybe TRBD1 (5 bases). The germline V and J ends were trimmed by 0 bases and 13 bases, with 11 bases remaining between them. CDR3 length: 12 amino acids. Per germline, CDR1 SGHRS and CDR2 YFSETQ. The CDR3 spells CASSLAAGPQFF. The CDR3 DNA reads as TGCGCCAGCAGCTTGGCAGCAGGGCCCCAGTTCTTC.

This clone has a handful of counts. The rearrangement joins TRBV4-1 to TRBJ1-5; TRBD1 is a possible D gene (5 bases). Trimming took off 0 bases at V and 7 bases at J, with 13 bases between the two ends. Germline lookup yields CDR1 MGHRA and CDR2 YSYEKL. The CDR3 runs 15 residues. The CDR3 loop is CASSQDGEGQQPQHF. In DNA, the CDR3 is TGCGCCAGCAGCCAAGATGGTGAGGGGCAGCAGCCCCAGCATTTT.

The CDR3 reads CASRPAGGEQYF. Here the CDR3 DNA reads TGTGCCAGCAGACCGGCAGGGGGCGAGCAGTACTTC. The J gene is TRBJ2-7, the V gene TRBV28; 7 nucleotides line up with TRBD1. Losses at the gene ends were 6 bases for V and 6 bases for J; bases not matched to a gene: 5. The CDR3 spans 12 residues. Looked up from germline, CDR1 is MDHEN and CDR2 is SYDVKM.

In the case of this clone: The sample carries other DNA sequences with the same CDR3. The chain joins TRBV30 to TRBJ2-2, with D perhaps matching TRBD1 (6 bases). CDR3 size: 13 residues. The V end was cut by 0 bases, the J end by 4 bases, with 6 bases between. Per germline, CDR1 GTSNPN and CDR2 SVGIG (reference sequence). The CDR3 here is CAWSVQGTGELFF. The DNA for the CDR3 is TGTGCCTGGAGTGTACAGGGCACCGGGGAGCTGTTTTTT.

This chain connects TRBV30 to TRBJ2-3; no firm D call. From germline, CDR1 is GTSNPN and CDR2 SVGIG (reference sequence). Trimming took off 2 bases at V and 2 bases at J, with 11 bases between the two ends. CDR3 length: 14 residues. The CDR3 region has the DNA TGTGCCTGGAGTTGGCGTAGATACACAGATACGCAGTATTTT. This gives the protein CAWSWRRYTDTQYF.